The T cell receptor beta chain described here comes from a study of shared clonotypes between healthy human individuals. The assay was immunoSEQ multiplex PCR, and TCRdb's table has in-frame clones only and misses some. Of about a million clones listed, about 80% are singletons. Germline V gene sequence: CDR1 SGHTA, CDR2 FQGNSA. The CDR3 has 13 residues. V gave up 5 bases and J gave up 2 bases, with 7 bases separating them. Overall study findings and caveats: Naive subsets generally exceeded memory subsets in estimated richness.

To note about this clone: The antigen remains unidentified. A single base separates this from a much larger clone, so it may be a read error. Other DNA sequences from this sample encode an identical CDR3 as well.

The rearrangement joins TRBV7-2 to TRBJ1-5; D is possibly TRBD1 (5 bases). Sequencing input: memory CD4+ T cells sorted from blood. Sample subset: CD45RA-negative fraction. The receptor was derived from a man aged 18 to 30 in good health. This chain's CDR3 is CASSRQRNQPQHF. The CDR3 DNA follows: TGTGCCAGCAGCAGACAGCGCAATCAGCCCCAGCATTTT.